This paragraph reports one TCR beta chain. The antigen is unknown. The data belong to a study of siplizumab effects on memory and regulatory T cells. General study findings and limits: Proliferating Tregs' suppressive function in siplizumab cultures went unconfirmed.

The repertoire was sequenced with immunoSEQ multiplex PCR; TCRdb's copy has only in-frame clones and lacks some. Here the sample spans more than 75,000 clones, 80% to 95% being singletons. Germline CDR1 MDHEN, CDR2 SYDVKM. There are 15 residues in the CDR3. V lost 3 bases, J lost 5 bases, and 14 bases lay in between. The sample taken for sequencing was CD8+ T cells sorted from blood. The chain has TRBV28 and TRBJ2-1; D ambiguous. The receptor comes from a human donor in good health. In nucleotides, the CDR3 is TGTGCCAGCAGTTTCCCAGCGATAAGCGACAATGAGCAGTTCTTC. Protein sequence: CASSFPAISDNEQFF. Full variable domain (outside the CDR3, taken from reference TRBV28 and TRBJ2-1): DVKVTQSSRYLVKRTGEKVFLECVQDMDHENMFWYRQDPGLGLRLIYFSYDVKMKEKGDIPEGYSVSREKKERFSLILESASTNQTSMYLCASSFPAISDNEQFFGPGTRLTVL.